The 8 T cell receptor beta chains presented below share a single source sample, sequenced in a study of CD8 T cells in Susac syndrome. An amount of RNA that ranged from roughly 0.45 to 1 ug was reverse transcribed with random hexamers. TCRdb reprocessed the immunoSEQ multiplex PCR reads via MiXCR and lists one record per CDR3 protein. This sample carries about 210,000 distinct CDR3 sequences, roughly 94% of them seen once, and the ten largest clones take 0.082%. Sequenced input: CD4+ T cells from PBMCs. These receptors all stem from a human donor with multiple sclerosis.

This clonotype was counted only a few times. The J gene is TRBJ2-3, the V gene TRBV29-1, with D perhaps TRBD1 or TRBD2 (6 bases each). The V gene lost 5 bases and the J gene lost 1 base, with 13 bases spanning the gap. Germline loops: CDR1 SQVTM, CDR2 ANQGSEA. CDR3 length: 14 residues. In nucleotides, the CDR3 is TGCAGCGTTCGGGTGGGGGGCCGCACAGATACGCAGTATTTT. Translation: CSVRVGGRTDTQYF.

The rearrangement links TRBV12-3 or TRBV12-4 to TRBJ2-7, with D possibly matching TRBD1 (5 bases). V was pared by 4 bases and J by 6 bases, with 10 bases between. The CDR3 loop spans 12 amino acids. The CDR3 loop is CASSSGWSEQYF. Here the CDR3 DNA reads TGTGCCAGCAGTTCAGGGTGGAGCGAGCAGTACTTC.

The rearrangement links TRBV9 to TRBJ1-5; no firm D call. The CDR3 totals 13 residues. The V end lost 0 bases, the J end lost 4 bases, and 5 bases lay between the germline ends. Germline assignment: CDR1 SGDLS and CDR2 YYNGEE. The CDR3 DNA reads as TGTGCCAGCAGCGTAGGGTGGAATCAGCCCCAGCATTTT. Protein: CASSVGWNQPQHF.

The J gene is TRBJ2-1, the V gene TRBV29-1, with TRBD1 matching 10 bases. J gave up 7 bases and V 7 bases, and 13 bases lay outside the gene matches. The germline V gene encodes CDR1 SQVTM and CDR2 ANQGSEA. CDR3 size: 15 residues. The CDR3 nucleotides read TGCAGCGCCGGCAAGGGACAGGGGCTATCGAATGAGCAGTTCTTC. As protein: CSAGKGQGLSNEQFF.

The V and J genes are TRBV5-1 and TRBJ1-6; D not resolved. This CDR3 has 13 residues. The V gene's germline CDR1 is SGHRS and CDR2 YFSETQ. V lost 4 bases, J lost 7 bases, and 9 bases lay in between. CDR3 coding DNA: TGCGCCAGCAGCCCCGGAAGCAATTCACCCCTCCACTTT. Its translation is CASSPGSNSPLHF. The variable domain in full, completed from reference TRBV5-1 and TRBJ1-6, reads KAGVTQTPRYLIKTRGQQVTLSCSPISGHRSVSWYQQTPGQGLQFLFEYFSETQRNKGNFPGRFSGRQFSNSRSEMNVSTLELGDSALYLCASSPGSNSPLHFGNGTRLTVT.

J is TRBJ1-1 and V is TRBV15; D gene ambiguous. The germline CDR1 and CDR2 sequences are LNHNV and YYDKDF (reference sequence). The CDR3 is 14 amino acids. V gave up 1 base and J gave up 7 bases, with 13 bases separating them. DNA for the CDR3: TGTGCCACCAGCAGAGCCACGTCGGGGAATGAAGCTTTCTTT. Amino acid sequence: CATSRATSGNEAFF.

This chain uses TRBV30 with TRBJ2-7, with 10 nucleotides matching TRBD1. The ends lost 7 bases at V and 4 bases at J; junction bases unmatched: 7. The germline V gene has CDR1 GTSNPN and CDR2 SVGIG (reference sequence). The CDR3 is 13 amino acids. CDR3 coding DNA: TGTGCCTTCGGCCGGGACAGGGGTTACGAGCAGTACGTC. Amino acids: CAFGRDRGYEQYV.

This CDR3 reads CSVTGTARGYTF. The DNA for the CDR3 is TGCAGCGTCACAGGGACAGCGCGAGGCTACACCTTC. The V gene is TRBV29-1, the J gene TRBJ1-2; 7 positions match TRBD1. V was pared by 6 bases and J by 8 bases, with 9 bases of the junction left unmatched. CDR1 SQVTM and CDR2 ANQGSEA come from the germline V gene. The CDR3 has 12 amino acids.